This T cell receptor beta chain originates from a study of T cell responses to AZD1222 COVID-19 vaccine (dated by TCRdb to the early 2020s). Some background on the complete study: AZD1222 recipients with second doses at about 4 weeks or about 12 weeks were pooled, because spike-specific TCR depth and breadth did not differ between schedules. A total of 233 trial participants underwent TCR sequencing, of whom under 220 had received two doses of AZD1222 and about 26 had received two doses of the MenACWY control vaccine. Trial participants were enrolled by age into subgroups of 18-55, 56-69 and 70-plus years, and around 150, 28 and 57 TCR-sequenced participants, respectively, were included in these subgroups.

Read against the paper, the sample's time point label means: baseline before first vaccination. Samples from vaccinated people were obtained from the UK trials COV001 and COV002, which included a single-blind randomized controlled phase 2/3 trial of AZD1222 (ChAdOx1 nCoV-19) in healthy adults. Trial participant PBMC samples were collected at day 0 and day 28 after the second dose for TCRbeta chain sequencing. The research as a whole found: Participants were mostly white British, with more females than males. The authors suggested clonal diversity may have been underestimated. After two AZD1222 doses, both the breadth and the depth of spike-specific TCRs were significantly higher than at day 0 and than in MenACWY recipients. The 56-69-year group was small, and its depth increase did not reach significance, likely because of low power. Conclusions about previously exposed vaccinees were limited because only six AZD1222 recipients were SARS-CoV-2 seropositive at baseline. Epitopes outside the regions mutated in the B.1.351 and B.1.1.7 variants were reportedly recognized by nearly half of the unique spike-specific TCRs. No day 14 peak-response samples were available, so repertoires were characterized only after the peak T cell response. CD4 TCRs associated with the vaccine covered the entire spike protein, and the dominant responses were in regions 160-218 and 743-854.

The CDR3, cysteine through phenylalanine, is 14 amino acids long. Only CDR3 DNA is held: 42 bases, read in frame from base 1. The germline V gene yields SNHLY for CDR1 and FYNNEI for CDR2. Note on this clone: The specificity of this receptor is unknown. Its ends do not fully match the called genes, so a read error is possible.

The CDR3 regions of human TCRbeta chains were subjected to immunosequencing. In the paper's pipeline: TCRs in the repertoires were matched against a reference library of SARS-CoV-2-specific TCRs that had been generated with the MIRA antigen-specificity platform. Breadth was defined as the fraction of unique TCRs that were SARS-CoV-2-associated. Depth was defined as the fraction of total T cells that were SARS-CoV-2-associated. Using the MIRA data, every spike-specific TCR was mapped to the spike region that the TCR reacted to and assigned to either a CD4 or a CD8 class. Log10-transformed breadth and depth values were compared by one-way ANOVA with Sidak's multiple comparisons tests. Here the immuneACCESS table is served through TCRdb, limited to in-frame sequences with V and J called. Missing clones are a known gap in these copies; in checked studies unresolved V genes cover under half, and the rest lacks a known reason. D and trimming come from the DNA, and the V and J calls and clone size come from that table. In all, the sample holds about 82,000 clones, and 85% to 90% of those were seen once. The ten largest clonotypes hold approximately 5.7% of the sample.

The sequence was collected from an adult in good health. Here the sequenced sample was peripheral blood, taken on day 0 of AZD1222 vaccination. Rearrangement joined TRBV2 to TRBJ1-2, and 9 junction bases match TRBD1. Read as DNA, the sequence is TGTGCCAGCAGTGAAGCCGGGACAGGGCATGGGTACACCTTC. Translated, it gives CASSEAGTGHGYTF.